Listed here are 25 T cell receptor beta chains from one sample, sequenced in a study of early T cells in non-severe SARS-CoV-2 infection. Via MiXCR, TCRdb re-called the 5' RACE reads, giving one row per CDR3 protein. Of 64,000 or so distinct CDR3 sequences listed, about 12% were seen once; the top ten hold roughly 4.2%. Sequencing was done on a sample of whole blood. These receptors were obtained from an adult who was a healthcare worker with PCR-confirmed SARS-CoV-2 infection or an uninfected control (not recorded which).

This clonotype has at least ten counts. J is TRBJ2-1 and V is TRBV10-1, with 11 positions matching TRBD1. J was trimmed by 6 bases and V by 2 bases; bases with no gene match: 6. From germline, CDR1 is WNHNN and CDR2 SYGVQD (reference sequence). The CDR3 extends over 16 amino acids. CDR3 residues: CASSEGSGQGANEQFF. CDR3 sequence (DNA): TGCGCCAGCAGTGAGGGCTCCGGACAGGGGGCCAATGAGCAGTTCTTC.

This clonotype appeared many times. In DNA form, the CDR3 reads TGTGCCAGCAGCTTTCTAGCGGGGGGTACCGAGACCCAGTACTTC. Its translation: CASSFLAGGTETQYF. The chain has TRBV7-2 and TRBJ2-5; 11 bases map to TRBD2. The germline CDR1 and CDR2 sequences are SGHTA and FQGNSA. The J segment lost 5 bases and the V segment lost 3 bases, leaving 5 bases of the junction unmatched. CDR3 size: 15 residues.

In its sample, this clonotype was seen a few times. This rearrangement joins TRBV18 to TRBJ1-1, with unresolved D. The germline V gene encodes CDR1 KGHSH and CDR2 LQKENI. There are 14 residues in the CDR3. Trimming removed 4 bases at V and 1 base at J, with 10 bases between. The CDR3: CASSQQRANTEAFF. CDR3 DNA sequence: TGTGCCAGCTCACAGCAAAGGGCGAACACTGAAGCTTTCTTT.

The chain uses TRBV6-5 and TRBJ1-1; D gene uncertain. The CDR3 covers 11 residues. Trimming pared 7 bases from V and 1 base from J, leaving 4 bases between. CDR1 and CDR2 (germline): MNHEY, SVGAGI. In nucleotides, the CDR3 is TGTGCCAGCAAGAAGAACACTGAAGCTTTCTTT. It translates to CASKKNTEAFF.

For the CDR3, the DNA is TGTGCCAGCGGACTAGCGGGGAGCTCCTACAATGAGCAGTTCTTC. It translates to CASGLAGSSYNEQFF. This chain links TRBV27 with TRBJ2-1; 12 bases agree with TRBD2. The CDR3 is 15 residues long. Per germline, CDR1 MNHEY and CDR2 SMNVEV (reference sequence). V trimming: 8 bases; J trimming: 0 bases; junction bases outside the gene matches: 2.

As to this clonotype: One end of the junction is discordant with germline, which a read error may explain. This chain links TRBV5-1 with TRBJ2-3; a possible D gene is TRBD2 (5 bases). Germline V gives CDR1 SGHRS, CDR2 YFSETQ. The CDR3 spans 11 residues. CDR3 residues: CTSGEGNTQYF. The DNA for the CDR3 is TGCACCAGCGGCGAAGGGAATACGCAGTATTTT.

This clonotype was recorded many times. This chain connects TRBV12-3 or TRBV12-4 to TRBJ1-2; D not resolved. The V gene lost 3 bases and the J gene lost 2 bases, with 10 bases spanning the gap. The CDR3 extends over 14 amino acids. CDR3 protein: CASSFGRTNYGYTF. For the CDR3, the DNA is TGTGCCAGCAGTTTCGGACGGACCAACTATGGCTACACCTTC.

The V gene is TRBV20-1, the J gene TRBJ2-5; D perhaps matches TRBD2 (6 bases). V shed 6 bases and J shed 0 bases, with 14 bases lying between them. Germline loops: CDR1 DFQATT, CDR2 SNEGSKA (reference sequence). The CDR3 totals 14 residues. CDR3 bases: TGCAGTGCACCTCAACGGGGGTACCAAGAGACCCAGTACTTC. It is translated as CSAPQRGYQETQYF.

This clonotype was observed at least ten times. The gene calls are TRBV6-1 and TRBJ2-7; 9 nucleotides agree with TRBD1. J gave up 5 bases and V 10 bases, and 6 bases lay outside the gene matches. The CDR3 is 12 amino acids. Germline V lookup: CDR1 MNHNS, CDR2 SASEGT. The chain's CDR3 is CATTGTGNEQYF. CDR3 coding DNA: TGTGCCACCACCGGGACAGGGAACGAGCAGTACTTC.

V is TRBV29-1 and J is TRBJ2-2; tentatively, D is TRBD2 (6 bases). The CDR3 contains 11 residues. Looked up from germline, CDR1 is SQVTM and CDR2 is ANQGSEA. Trimming took 7 bases from V and 6 from J, leaving 9 bases between them. This CDR3 reads CSAGDPGELFF. The CDR3 nucleotides read TGCAGCGCGGGGGACCCCGGGGAGCTGTTTTTT.

At least ten counts were recorded for this clonotype. V is TRBV18 and J is TRBJ1-1, with 10 bases matching TRBD1. V was pared by 2 bases and J by 7 bases, with 4 bases of the junction left unmatched. The CDR3 extends over 14 amino acids. The germline CDR1 and CDR2 sequences are KGHSH and LQKENI. CDR3 DNA: TGTGCCAGCTCACCAGGGGGACAGGGGATTGAAGCTTTCTTT. Residues: CASSPGGQGIEAFF.

This clonotype was found a few times. This rearrangement joins TRBV29-1 to TRBJ2-3, with D possibly matching TRBD1 (6 bases). This CDR3 has 15 residues. Germline CDR1 and CDR2: SQVTM and ANQGSEA. V was trimmed by 0 bases and J by 4 bases, leaving 14 bases between them. For the CDR3, the DNA is TGCAGCGTTGAAGATCAAAGGACAGATCCAGATACGCAGTATTTT. Translated: CSVEDQRTDPDTQYF.

The table lists this clonotype with many counts. J is TRBJ1-3 and V is TRBV6-5, with TRBD1 matching over 7 bases. The CDR3 runs to 14 residues. With 5 bases clipped from V and 6 bases from J, the junction kept 7 bases outside the gene matches. Looked up from germline, CDR1 is MNHEY and CDR2 is SVGAGI. DNA of the CDR3: TGTGCCAGCAGTCTTGGGACAGAGGCAAACACCATATATTTT. This codes for CASSLGTEANTIYF.

This clonotype was counted only a few times. The V and J genes are TRBV29-1 and TRBJ2-1; D uncertain. This CDR3 contains 16 residues. The germline CDR1 and CDR2 sequences are SQVTM and ANQGSEA. Between the trimmed V and J ends, which lost 6 bases and 6 bases, there was a span of 24 bases. CDR3 DNA: TGCAGCGTCCCCCTGGTAGGCTGGTCGGGTAGCAATGAGCAGTTCTTC. Its protein is CSVPLVGWSGSNEQFF.

This chain links TRBV15 with TRBJ2-3; D call uncertain. V was clipped by 0 bases and J by 3 bases, with 1 base between them. The CDR3 has 12 residues. Germline loops: CDR1 LNHNV, CDR2 YYDKDF (reference sequence). In DNA, the CDR3 is TGTGCCACCAGCAGAGAAACAGATACGCAGTATTTT. Translated, it gives CATSRETDTQYF.

This clonotype occurred a few times. CDR3 DNA sequence: TGCGCCAGCAGCCAAGAGGCTCTTCTAGAGGAGACCCAGTACTTC. Protein product: CASSQEALLEETQYF. This chain connects TRBV4-1 to TRBJ2-5; D unclear. The CDR3 consists of 15 residues. Per germline, CDR1 MGHRA and CDR2 YSYEKL. The V and J ends lost 0 bases and 5 bases respectively, with 13 bases between them.

This clonotype was counted a few times. V usage is TRBV5-6 and J usage is TRBJ2-3, with 8 positions matching TRBD1. V lost 1 base to trimming and J lost 4 bases; unmatched junction nucleotides: 14. Germline-derived CDR1 and CDR2 are SGHDT and YYEEEE. The CDR3 totals 18 residues. The CDR3 DNA follows: TGTGCCAGCAGCTTGAAAAGCCTCGGGACAGGAGTTGCAGATACGCAGTATTTT. This gives the protein CASSLKSLGTGVADTQYF.

This clonotype was seen more than once but under ten times. The chain links TRBV7-2 to TRBJ2-1; 7 bases line up with TRBD2. The germline V gene encodes CDR1 SGHTA and CDR2 FQGNSA. Trimming took 2 bases from V and 10 from J; bases not matched to a gene: 5. This CDR3 comprises 13 residues. CDR3 amino acids: CASSLIAGDEQFF. CDR3 sequence (DNA): TGTGCCAGCAGCTTAATCGCGGGGGACGAGCAGTTCTTC.

The chain has TRBV20-1 and TRBJ2-5, with a weak D call TRBD2 (6 bases). Trimming removed 8 bases from V and 2 bases from J, with 15 bases in between. The CDR3 runs to 13 residues. Germline CDR1 and CDR2: DFQATT and SNEGSKA (reference sequence). The CDR3 region has the DNA TGCAGTACCAGCAAGGAGGGACAAGAGACCCAGTACTTC. Protein: CSTSKEGQETQYF.

The table lists this clonotype with many counts. This chain links TRBV10-1 with TRBJ2-2; the D gene could be TRBD1 or TRBD2 (6 bases each). CDR3 length: 16 residues. CDR1 is WNHNN, CDR2 SYGVQD, per germline (reference sequence). The V end lost 5 bases, the J end lost 0 bases, and 13 bases lay between the germline ends. The CDR3 region has the DNA TGCGCCAGCAGTCCGGCCGGGGGCGCGAACACCGGGGAGCTGTTTTTT. Amino acid sequence: CASSPAGGANTGELFF.

The sample holds a few counts of this clonotype. The V gene is TRBV12-2, the J gene TRBJ1-4; the D segment call TRBD1 is taken from the table without a DNA check. TRBV12-2 is a pseudogene locus. This CDR3 contains 18 residues. CDR3 amino acids: CASRLAKERQAESEKLFF. The CDR3 DNA is TGTGCAAGTCGCTTAGCGAAGGAAAGACAGGCCGAAAGTGAAAAACTGTTTTTT.

This clonotype came up a few times. In nucleotides, the CDR3 is TGTGCCAGCAGGGTCTCAGGGGGCGATCAGCCCCAGCATTTT. It yields the protein CASRVSGGDQPQHF. The chain joins TRBV6-2 or TRBV6-3 to TRBJ1-5, with 8 bases lining up with TRBD1. Germline CDR1 and CDR2: MNHEY and SVGEGT. With 6 bases clipped from V and 5 bases from J, the junction kept 6 bases outside the gene matches. The length of the CDR3 is 14 residues.

V and J are TRBV3-1 and TRBJ1-2; no clear D gene. The length of the CDR3 is 14 residues. The germline V and J ends were trimmed by 0 bases and 4 bases, with 9 bases remaining between them. The germline V gene encodes CDR1 LGHDT and CDR2 YNNKEL (reference sequence). The CDR3 nucleotides are TGTGCCAGCAGCCAAGAGGCCACTGCCTATGGCTACACCTTC. Protein product: CASSQEATAYGYTF.

This clonotype appeared a few times. J is TRBJ2-5 and V is TRBV7-2; 11 bases agree with TRBD2. The trim removed 7 bases at V and 0 bases at J, leaving 16 bases unmatched. The CDR3 contains 19 residues. Germline V lookup: CDR1 SGHTA, CDR2 FQGNSA. CDR3 sequence reads: CASTEVVLAGVQYQETQYF. CDR3 DNA: TGTGCCAGCACCGAGGTGGTACTAGCGGGGGTCCAGTACCAAGAGACCCAGTACTTC.

The J gene is TRBJ1-5, the V gene TRBV20-1, with D hard to call. This CDR3 region has 14 residues. Germline-derived CDR1 and CDR2 are DFQATT and SNEGSKA (reference sequence). Trimming pared 2 bases from V and 5 bases from J, leaving 13 bases between. DNA for the CDR3: TGCAGTGCTAGAAAGGGAGGATTCGATCAGCCCCAGCATTTT. Amino acids: CSARKGGFDQPQHF.